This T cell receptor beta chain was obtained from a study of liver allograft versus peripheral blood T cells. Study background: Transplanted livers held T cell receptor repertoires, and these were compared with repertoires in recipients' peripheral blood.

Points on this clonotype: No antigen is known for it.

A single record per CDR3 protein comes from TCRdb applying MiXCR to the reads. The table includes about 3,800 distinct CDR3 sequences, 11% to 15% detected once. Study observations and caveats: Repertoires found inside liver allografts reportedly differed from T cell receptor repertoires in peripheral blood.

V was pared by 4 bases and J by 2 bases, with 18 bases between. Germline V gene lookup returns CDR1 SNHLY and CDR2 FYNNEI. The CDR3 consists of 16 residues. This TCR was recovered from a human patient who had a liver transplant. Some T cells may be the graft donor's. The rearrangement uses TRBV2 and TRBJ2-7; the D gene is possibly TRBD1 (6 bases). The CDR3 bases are TGTGCCAGCAGTGCCCCTCCAGGGGACCCTACCTACGAGCAGTACTTC. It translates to CASSAPPGDPTYEQYF.